A single sample is the source of the 26 T cell receptor beta chains below, sequenced in a study of lymphopenia after photon versus proton radiotherapy. Profiled with immunoSEQ multiplex PCR; TCRdb holds only in-frame clones, not every one. Among about 18,000 clones listed, roughly 90% were seen once. This material consisted of peripheral blood, taken from a patient treated with photon-based radiotherapy. The origin of the receptors is a woman in her thirties or forties with cholangiocarcinoma.

This clone has only one observation. The V gene is TRBV10-2, the J gene TRBJ2-1; no clear D gene. Trimming shortened V by 2 bases and J by 6 bases, and 8 bases separated the two germline ends. Germline V gene data show CDR1 as WSHSY and CDR2 as SAAADI. The CDR3 contains 13 residues. This CDR3 reads CASSEGWSNEQFF. The CDR3, as DNA: TGCGCCAGCAGTGAGGGGTGGAGCAATGAGCAGTTCTTC.

This clone was counted once. The chain couples TRBV7-3 to TRBJ1-2; 7 bases map to TRBD1. V was clipped by 0 bases and J by 3 bases; unmatched bases: 1. From germline, CDR1 is SGHTA and CDR2 FQGTGA. The CDR3 is 14 residues long. The CDR3 sequence is CASSLTGQDYGYTF. The CDR3 coding sequence is TGTGCCAGCAGCTTAACCGGACAGGACTATGGCTACACCTTC. Using reference TRBV7-3 and TRBJ1-2 for the parts outside the CDR3, the full variable domain is GAGVSQTPSNKVTEKGKYVELRCDPISGHTALYWYRQSLGQGPEFLIYFQGTGAADDSGLPNDRFFAVRPEGSVSTLKIQRTERGDSAVYLCASSLTGQDYGYTFGSGTRLTVV.

The chain employs TRBV4-3 and TRBJ1-4; no firm D call. Trimming cost V 4 bases and J 8 bases, with 14 bases left between them. Germline CDR1 is LGHNA and CDR2 is YSLEER. The CDR3 consists of 14 residues. The chain's CDR3 is CASSLRGVQEKLFF. CDR3 DNA: TGCGCCAGCAGCCTCCGTGGCGTACAAGAAAAACTGTTTTTT.

The chain recombines TRBV30 with TRBJ1-1; D is unresolved. V was shortened by 4 bases and J by 1 base, with 13 bases between the two germline ends. Germline V gives CDR1 GTSNPN, CDR2 SVGIG (reference sequence). The CDR3 has 14 residues. DNA for the CDR3: TGTGCCTGGACCCTAGGACGGAGGAACACTGAAGCTTTCTTT. Protein product: CAWTLGRRNTEAFF.

This rearrangement joins TRBV7-2 to TRBJ2-1, with D possibly matching TRBD1 (5 bases). This CDR3 spans 14 amino acids. V was shortened by 2 bases and J by 8 bases, with 13 bases between the two germline ends. CDR1 is SGHTA and CDR2 is FQGNSA in the germline V gene. The CDR3 region is CASSLIRAGHEQFF. The CDR3 DNA reads TGTGCCAGCAGCTTAATCCGGGCAGGGCATGAGCAGTTCTTC.

This clone was recorded once. This sequence joins TRBV5-4 and TRBJ1-2; 9 bases fit TRBD1. V was clipped by 0 bases and J by 6 bases; unmatched bases: 0. CDR3 length: 13 residues. The germline CDR1 and CDR2 sequences are SGHNT and YYREEE (reference sequence). CDR3 loop: CASSLGTGDGYTF. As DNA, the CDR3 is TGTGCCAGCAGCTTGGGGACAGGGGATGGCTACACCTTC.

The rearrangement uses TRBV5-1 and TRBJ2-3; D possibly uses TRBD1 or TRBD2 (5 bases each). The CDR3 spans 14 residues. The germline V gene encodes CDR1 SGHRS and CDR2 YFSETQ. Trimming stripped 1 base from V and 5 bases from J, with 11 bases between. The CDR3 protein is CASSLRGAQDTQYF. In DNA form, the CDR3 reads TGCGCCAGCAGCTTGCGAGGGGCGCAAGATACGCAGTATTTT.

CDR3 sequence (DNA): TGTGCCTGGAGTATCCAAGAGACCCAGTACTTC. This translates into CAWSIQETQYF. The chain couples TRBV30 to TRBJ2-5; D uncertain. CDR3 length equals 11 residues. V lost 2 bases and J lost 1, with 2 bases in between. The germline V gene encodes CDR1 GTSNPN and CDR2 SVGIG (reference sequence).

This clone was recorded only once. The chain combines TRBV27 with TRBJ2-2; D is possibly TRBD1 or TRBD2 (5 bases each). The length of the CDR3 is 14 residues. Germline CDR1 and CDR2: MNHEY and SMNVEV (reference sequence). V dropped 5 bases and J dropped 7 bases, with 14 bases sitting between them. As DNA, the CDR3 is TGTGCCAGCAGTCCGCTCAGAGGGGTCGGGGAGCTGTTTTTT. Translated: CASSPLRGVGELFF.

The V call is TRBV28, the J call TRBJ2-3, with a tentative D call TRBD2 (6 bases). The germline CDR1 and CDR2 sequences are MDHEN and SYDVKM. V was trimmed by 4 bases and J by 0 bases, leaving 8 bases between them. The CDR3 is 14 amino acids. DNA for the CDR3: TGTGCCAGCAGTTGGGCGGGAAGCACAGATACGCAGTATTTT. It specifies CASSWAGSTDTQYF.

The V gene is TRBV5-1, the J gene TRBJ1-2; TRBD1 is a possible D gene (6 bases). V lost 4 bases and J lost 2, with 18 bases in between. Germline values: CDR1 SGHRS, CDR2 YFSETQ. The length of the CDR3 is 16 residues. CDR3 region: CASSPDGQLLNYGYTF. The CDR3 DNA follows: TGCGCCAGCAGCCCCGACGGACAGCTTTTAAACTATGGCTACACCTTC.

The chain carries TRBV10-3 and TRBJ1-5; D call uncertain. From germline, CDR1 is ENHRY and CDR2 SYGVKD. The CDR3 consists of 16 residues. With 10 bases removed from V and 0 bases from J, the gap between germline ends came to 19 bases. The CDR3 coding sequence is TGTGCCACCCGACCGACCGAAGAGTATAGCAATCAGCCCCAGCATTTT. Translated: CATRPTEEYSNQPQHF.

The V and J genes are TRBV6-1 and TRBJ1-6; possible D gene TRBD1, 5 bases. Trimming took off 8 bases at V and 7 bases at J, with 18 bases between the two ends. This CDR3 is 15 amino acids long. CDR1 MNHNS and CDR2 SASEGT come from the germline V gene. The CDR3 sequence: CASESPVGVNSPLHF. CDR3 DNA: TGTGCCAGCGAGTCGCCAGTGGGGGTCAATTCACCCCTCCACTTT.

This chain joins TRBV6-5 and TRBJ2-7; weak D call: TRBD2 (6 bases). The V end lost 7 bases, the J end lost 3 bases, and 7 bases lay between the germline ends. Germline loops: CDR1 MNHEY, CDR2 SVGAGI. The CDR3 has 11 amino acids. CDR3 residues: CASTGGYEQYF. The CDR3 DNA is TGTGCCAGCACCGGGGGCTACGAGCAGTACTTC.

The gene calls are TRBV19 and TRBJ2-3; 10 nucleotides agree with TRBD2. The CDR3 consists of 18 residues. V lost 5 bases, J lost 4 bases, and 15 bases stayed unmatched. The germline V gene encodes CDR1 LNHDA and CDR2 SQIVND (reference sequence). CDR3 nucleotide sequence: TGTGCCAGTAGTGCTGCGTGGGGACTAGCGTTAGATGCAGATACGCAGTATTTT. This translates into CASSAAWGLALDADTQYF.

This clone was counted a single time. The genes are TRBV7-9 and TRBJ1-1, with no clear D. Trimming took off 2 bases at V and 0 bases at J, with 7 bases between the two ends. Germline lookup yields CDR1 SEHNR and CDR2 FQNEAQ (reference sequence). There are 14 residues in the CDR3. CDR3 in DNA: TGTGCCAGCAGCTTAAGGACCCTGAACACTGAAGCTTTCTTT. It specifies CASSLRTLNTEAFF.

The V call is TRBV30, the J call TRBJ1-2, with a possible D match to TRBD1 (5 bases). Looked up from germline, CDR1 is GTSNPN and CDR2 is SVGIG (reference sequence). V lost 3 bases and J 0 bases, leaving 8 bases between the germline ends. This CDR3 contains 13 residues. The CDR3 DNA is TGTGCCTGGAGAAGGGGAGCTAACTATGGCTACACCTTC. Translated: CAWRRGANYGYTF.

This chain links TRBV7-9 with TRBJ2-1; 11 bases fit TRBD2. Germline CDR1 SEHNR, CDR2 FQNEAQ (reference sequence). Trimming cost V 0 bases and J 7 bases; bases outside gene matches: 8. This CDR3 is built from 17 residues. This CDR3 reads CASSLARGLAGGNEQFF. The CDR3 DNA reads TGTGCCAGCAGCTTAGCGAGGGGGCTAGCGGGAGGTAATGAGCAGTTCTTC. Filled out from reference TRBV7-9 and TRBJ2-1, the complete variable domain reads DTGVSQNPRHKITKRGQNVTFRCDPISEHNRLYWYRQTLGQGPEFLTYFQNEAQLEKSRLLSDRFSAERPKGSFSTLEIQRTEQGDSAMYLCASSLARGLAGGNEQFFGPGTRLTVL.

This chain uses TRBV30 with TRBJ2-1; the match to TRBD2 covers 7 bases. The CDR3 has 15 residues. The V gene's germline CDR1 is GTSNPN and CDR2 SVGIG (reference sequence). The V segment lost 4 bases and the J segment 3 bases; nucleotides outside the gene matches: 9. The CDR3: CAWNGRGRLYNEQFF. The CDR3 region has the DNA TGTGCCTGGAATGGGCGCGGGAGACTCTACAATGAGCAGTTCTTC. The whole variable domain, filled in from reference TRBV30 and TRBJ2-1, reads SQTIHQWPATLVQPVGSPLSLECTVEGTSNPNLYWYRQAAGRGLQLLFYSVGIGQISSEVPQNLSASRPQDRQFILSSKKLLLSDSGFYLCAWNGRGRLYNEQFFGPGTRLTVL.

V usage is TRBV7-2 and J usage is TRBJ2-5; tentative D call: TRBD2 (5 bases). The CDR3 is 11 residues long. V was pared by 4 bases and J by 10 bases, with 10 bases between. The germline CDR1 and CDR2 sequences are SGHTA and FQGNSA. CDR3 protein: CASSSDRGQYF. CDR3 DNA sequence: TGTGCCAGCAGCTCCGACCGGGGCCAGTACTTC. Full variable domain (remainder filled in from reference TRBV7-2 and TRBJ2-5): GAGVSQSPSNKVTEKGKDVELRCDPISGHTALYWYRQSLGQGLEFLIYFQGNSAPDKSGLPSDRFSAERTGGSVSTLTIQRTQQEDSAVYLCASSSDRGQYFGPGTRLLVL.

The CDR3 is CASSARGEDTQYF. CDR3 DNA: TGTGCCAGCAGCGCGAGAGGAGAGGATACGCAGTATTTT. This chain links TRBV11-2 with TRBJ2-3; D call uncertain. Trimming shortened V by 5 bases and J by 6 bases, and 12 bases separated the two germline ends. CDR1 and CDR2 from the germline V gene are SGHAT and FQNNGV. CDR3 length: 13 residues.

The V call is TRBV19, the J call TRBJ2-3; 7 bases fit TRBD2. With 6 bases clipped from V and 7 bases from J, the junction kept 1 base outside the gene matches. Germline V gene lookup returns CDR1 LNHDA and CDR2 SQIVND (reference sequence). The CDR3 length is 11 residues. Here the CDR3 reads CASRGGNTQYF. The CDR3 nucleotides read TGTGCCAGTAGGGGGGGGAATACGCAGTATTTT.

The rearrangement links TRBV6-6 to TRBJ1-1, with TRBD1 matching over 7 bases. Unmatched junction bases numbered 11, after V lost 7 bases and J lost 12 bases. Germline V gene sequence: CDR1 MNHNY, CDR2 SVGAGI (reference sequence). This CDR3 is built from 12 residues. The CDR3 sequence is CASKIREGATFF. In nucleotides, the CDR3 is TGTGCCAGCAAGATACGGGAGGGGGCGACTTTCTTT.

The chain's CDR3 is CASSLRAGRGGYTF. In DNA form, the CDR3 reads TGTGCCAGCAGCTTGAGGGCTGGGCGAGGTGGCTACACCTTC. The chain employs TRBV5-6 and TRBJ1-2; D not certain. The CDR3 loop spans 14 amino acids. V was shortened by 1 base and J by 7 bases, with 14 bases between the two germline ends. The germline gives CDR1 SGHDT, CDR2 YYEEEE.

The rearrangement uses TRBV6-5 and TRBJ2-3, with 9 positions matching TRBD1. Looked up from germline, CDR1 is MNHEY and CDR2 is SVGAGI. The length of the CDR3 is 16 residues. Germline trimming cut 4 bases from V and 5 bases from J; bases unmatched to any gene: 10. The CDR3 nucleotides read TGTGCCAGCAGTTCCCAACCGGGACAGGGAGGAGATACGCAGTATTTT. Its translation is CASSSQPGQGGDTQYF.

The chain employs TRBV5-1 and TRBJ2-3; 12 bases match TRBD1. Trimming took 4 bases from V and 0 from J; bases not matched to a gene: 6. This CDR3 has 17 residues. Per germline, CDR1 SGHRS and CDR2 YFSETQ. The DNA for the CDR3 is TGCGCCAGCAGCCCGGGACAGGGGGCATCTAGCACAGATACGCAGTATTTT. Protein: CASSPGQGASSTDTQYF.